The 21 T cell receptor beta chains in this list originate from one sample, sequenced in a study of blood T cell repertoires in COVID-19. Profiling relied on immunoSEQ multiplex PCR, and the TCRdb table lists in-frame clones only, not all of them. The data show 49,000 or so clones, about 90% seen once. The source material was peripheral blood. Receptors originate from a man aged 50 or older with acute or convalescent COVID-19.

V is TRBV3-1 (or the pseudogene TRBV3-2) and J is TRBJ2-7; D perhaps matches TRBD2 (6 bases). The ends were cut back, 4 bases at V and 2 bases at J, with 9 bases in the middle. This CDR3 has 13 amino acids. Per the germline V gene, CDR1 is LGHDT and CDR2 is YNNKEL (reference sequence). The CDR3 bases are TGTGCCAGCAGCCCGGGGGTGGCCTACGAGCAGTACTTC. It specifies CASSPGVAYEQYF.

The chain employs TRBV2 and TRBJ1-1, with 8 bases fitting TRBD1. With 5 bases clipped from V and 0 bases from J, the junction kept 2 bases outside the gene matches. The CDR3 contains 14 residues. CDR1 and CDR2 from the germline V gene are SNHLY and FYNNEI. CDR3 in amino acids: CASSRQGMNTEAFF. The CDR3 DNA reads TGTGCCAGCAGTCGACAGGGGATGAACACTGAAGCTTTCTTT.

The chain recombines TRBV7-3 with TRBJ2-5; 12 bases are a match to TRBD2. The V gene's germline CDR1 is SGHTA and CDR2 FQGTGA. Unmatched junction bases numbered 5, after V lost 4 bases and J lost 5 bases. The CDR3 length is 15 residues. The CDR3 here is CASSYRTSGMETQYF. The CDR3, as DNA: TGTGCCAGCAGCTATCGGACTAGCGGGATGGAGACCCAGTACTTC.

The chain employs TRBV7-9 and TRBJ1-1; D is possibly TRBD1 (5 bases). With 1 base removed from V and 1 base from J, the gap between germline ends came to 13 bases. This CDR3 has 16 amino acids. From germline, CDR1 is SEHNR and CDR2 FQNEAQ (reference sequence). CDR3 coding DNA: TGTGCCAGCAGCTTAGGTCAGGGCGGGGGGAACACTGAAGCTTTCTTT. It yields the protein CASSLGQGGGNTEAFF.

The chain has TRBV24-1 and TRBJ2-4; D is ambiguous. Germline V gene lookup returns CDR1 KGHDR and CDR2 SFDVKD. V was clipped by 5 bases and J by 4 bases, with 8 bases between them. This CDR3 region has 13 residues. The CDR3 sequence: CATSVPGKNIQYF. The CDR3 nucleotides are TGTGCCACCAGTGTTCCAGGAAAAAACATTCAGTACTTC.

The V call is TRBV9, the J call TRBJ1-1, with D tentatively TRBD1 (5 bases). V lost 3 bases and J 6 bases, leaving 15 bases between the germline ends. The CDR3 extends over 14 amino acids. Per germline, CDR1 SGDLS and CDR2 YYNGEE. The CDR3 here is CASSAELRGPEAFF. The CDR3 DNA is TGTGCCAGCAGCGCCGAGTTAAGGGGCCCTGAAGCTTTCTTT.

The rearrangement joins TRBV25-1 to TRBJ1-2, with a possible D match to TRBD1 (5 bases). V was clipped by 8 bases and J by 7 bases, with 14 bases between them. This CDR3 is 12 amino acids long. The germline gives CDR1 MGHDK, CDR2 SYGVNS. The chain's CDR3 is CASGRDLGGYTF. The CDR3 DNA is TGTGCCAGCGGTCGGGACTTGGGTGGCTACACCTTC.

This chain links TRBV7-9 with TRBJ1-2; perhaps TRBD1 as D (6 bases). This CDR3 is 14 amino acids long. With 5 bases removed from V and 4 bases from J, the gap between germline ends came to 14 bases. Per germline, CDR1 SEHNR and CDR2 FQNEAQ (reference sequence). The CDR3 region has the DNA TGTGCCAGCAGCCATTCCGGGACAATCTATGGCTACACCTTC. This sequence encodes CASSHSGTIYGYTF.

This rearrangement joins TRBV18 to TRBJ2-7; 10 bases align to TRBD1. CDR1 KGHSH and CDR2 LQKENI come from the germline V gene. The CDR3 consists of 15 residues. Trimming removed 2 bases from V and 4 bases from J; junction bases left unmatched: 5. The CDR3 loop reads CASSPGTGASYEQYF. The CDR3 nucleotides read TGTGCCAGCTCACCAGGGACAGGGGCTAGTTACGAGCAGTACTTC.

This clone was recorded once. The CDR3 nucleotides are TGTGCCAGCAGCAACCACAATCAGCCCCAGCATTTT. Translated: CASSNHNQPQHF. The rearrangement links TRBV21-1 to TRBJ1-5; no check of the table's D call, TRBD1, against the DNA was made. TRBV21-1 has pseudogene status. The CDR3 loop spans 12 amino acids.

The V and J genes are TRBV27 and TRBJ2-3; 10 bases line up with TRBD2. After removal of 5 bases from V and 4 bases from J, the junction contained 3 bases not matched to a gene. The germline gives CDR1 MNHEY, CDR2 SMNVEV (reference sequence). CDR3 length: 14 residues. CDR3 sequence reads: CASSSGGAADTQYF. The DNA of the CDR3 is TGTGCCAGCAGTAGCGGGGGGGCGGCAGATACGCAGTATTTT.

The V call is TRBV18, the J call TRBJ2-2, with 10 bases aligning to TRBD2. Germline CDR1 KGHSH, CDR2 LQKENI. The CDR3 length is 16 residues. J lost 3 bases, V lost 3 bases, and 4 bases had no gene match. CDR3 region: CASSPVSGRDTGELFF. CDR3 sequence (DNA): TGTGCCAGCTCACCCGTCAGCGGGAGGGACACCGGGGAGCTGTTTTTT.

The chain has TRBV2 and TRBJ2-3, with 9 bases aligning to TRBD2. J lost 2 bases, V lost 2 bases, and 2 bases had no gene match. The CDR3 length is 15 residues. The germline gives CDR1 SNHLY, CDR2 FYNNEI. CDR3 nucleotide sequence: TGTGCCAGCAGTGAACGACTAGCGGACACAGATACGCAGTATTTT. Translating gives CASSERLADTDTQYF.

The chain combines TRBV3-1 (or the pseudogene TRBV3-2) with TRBJ2-7, with D perhaps matching TRBD1 (6 bases). V was pared by 4 bases and J by 5 bases, with 15 bases between. Per germline, CDR1 LGHDT and CDR2 YNNKEL (reference sequence). The CDR3 runs to 14 residues. The CDR3 nucleotides are TGTGCCAGCAGCCGTAGCCGGGACATCGACGAGCAGTACTTC. Protein: CASSRSRDIDEQYF.

This clone was seen only a few times. This chain links TRBV5-1 with TRBJ2-7, with D perhaps TRBD2 (5 bases). Germline lookup yields CDR1 SGHRS and CDR2 YFSETQ. CDR3 size: 13 residues. V lost 4 bases, J lost 3 bases, and 11 bases lay in between. The CDR3 here is CASSTGIYYEQYF. The CDR3 DNA reads as TGCGCCAGCAGCACGGGAATTTACTACGAGCAGTACTTC.

This clone was detected once. V gene TRBV2 combines with J gene TRBJ1-4; maybe TRBD1 (6 bases). The V end was cut by 4 bases, the J end by 0 bases, with 18 bases between. The CDR3 contains 18 residues. Germline loops: CDR1 SNHLY, CDR2 FYNNEI. The CDR3 coding sequence is TGTGCCAGCAGTGTGCAGGGGCCGGTTTCGGCAACTAATGAAAAACTGTTTTTT. This gives the protein CASSVQGPVSATNEKLFF.

This chain links TRBV6-5 with TRBJ1-3; D unclear. This CDR3 spans 15 amino acids. The ends were cut back, 6 bases at V and 0 bases at J, with 12 bases in the middle. Germline CDR1 and CDR2: MNHEY and SVGAGI. For the CDR3, the DNA is TGTGCCAGCAGGGTAACGTCGAGCTCTGGAAACACCATATATTTT. Amino acids: CASRVTSSSGNTIYF.

The CDR3 nucleotides are TGCAGCGTTGGTTCAGGGGACTATGGCTACACCTTC. Residues: CSVGSGDYGYTF. The chain employs TRBV29-1 and TRBJ1-2; a possible D gene is TRBD1 (6 bases). The CDR3 spans 12 residues. Germline CDR1 SQVTM, CDR2 ANQGSEA. The germline V and J ends were trimmed by 4 bases and 3 bases, with 9 bases remaining between them. Combining the CDR3 with reference TRBV29-1 and TRBJ1-2 gives the whole variable domain SAVISQKPSRDICQRGTSLTIQCQVDSQVTMMFWYRQQPGQSLTLIATANQGSEATYESGFVIDKFPISRPNLTFSTLTVSNMSPEDSSIYLCSVGSGDYGYTFGSGTRLTVV.

In nucleotides, the CDR3 is TGTGCCTCCCGTGGTACGGGACAAAATGAAAAACTGTTTTTT. It codes for CASRGTGQNEKLFF. The chain joins TRBV10-3 to TRBJ1-4, with a possible D match to TRBD1 (6 bases). Deletions cut 11 bases from V and 5 bases from J, with 18 bases between. CDR3 length: 14 amino acids. The germline V gene has CDR1 ENHRY and CDR2 SYGVKD.

This clone was seen only once. This chain connects TRBV10-3 to TRBJ1-2, with TRBD1 matching over 8 bases. CDR1 is ENHRY, CDR2 SYGVKD, per germline. Losses at the gene ends were 6 bases for V and 4 bases for J; bases not matched to a gene: 7. This CDR3 is 14 amino acids long. CDR3: CAISPGQVVYGYTF. The CDR3 nucleotides are TGTGCCATCAGCCCGGGACAGGTGGTCTATGGCTACACCTTC.

V gene TRBV7-9 combines with J gene TRBJ1-3; D is unclear. Trimming removed 5 bases from V and 2 bases from J, with 19 bases in between. The CDR3 is made up of 17 amino acids. Germline loops: CDR1 SEHNR, CDR2 FQNEAQ (reference sequence). The chain's CDR3 is CASSPLGVRVTGNTIYF. CDR3 nucleotide sequence: TGTGCCAGCAGCCCACTCGGGGTTAGGGTTACTGGAAACACCATATATTTT.